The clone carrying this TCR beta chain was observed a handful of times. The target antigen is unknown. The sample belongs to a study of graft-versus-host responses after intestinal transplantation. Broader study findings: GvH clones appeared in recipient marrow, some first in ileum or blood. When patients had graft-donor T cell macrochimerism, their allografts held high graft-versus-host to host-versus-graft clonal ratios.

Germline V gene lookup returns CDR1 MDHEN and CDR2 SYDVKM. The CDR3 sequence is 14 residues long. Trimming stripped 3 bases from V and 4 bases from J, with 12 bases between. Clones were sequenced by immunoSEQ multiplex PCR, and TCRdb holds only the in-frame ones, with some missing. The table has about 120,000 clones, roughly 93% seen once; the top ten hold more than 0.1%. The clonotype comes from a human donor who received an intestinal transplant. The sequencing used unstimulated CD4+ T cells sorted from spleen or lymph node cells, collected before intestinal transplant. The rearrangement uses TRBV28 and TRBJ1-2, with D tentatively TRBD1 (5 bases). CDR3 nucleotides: TGTGCCAGCAGTTTCCCAGCAGGGCCCTATGGCTACACCTTC. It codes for CASSFPAGPYGYTF.